A selection of T cell receptor beta chains follows, all from one sample in a study of blood T cell repertoires in COVID-19. The assay was immunoSEQ multiplex PCR, and TCRdb's table has in-frame clones only and misses some. The repertoire includes roughly 20,000 clones, 86% of them detected once, and around 9.9% sits in the top ten. Sequenced material: peripheral blood. The origin of the receptors is a human donor in a cohort sampled during active COVID-19. CDR3s include the opening cysteine and the closing phenylalanine or tryptophan. Each record gives: D gene, J gene, clone size, V gene, CDR3 length, CDR3 protein, CDR3 DNA. The D gene is left open where the match is weak. Only some rows state a clone size, as once, few, many or a class for expanded clones.

NA TRBJ2-2 NA TRBV10-3 14 CASRSQGGTGELFF TGTGCCTCAAGGAGTCAGGGCGGTACCGGGGAGCTGTTTTTT
TRBD2 TRBJ2-7 NA TRBV27 14 CASRAGVVPYEQYF TGTGCCAGCAGGGCGGGGGTAGTTCCCTACGAGCAGTACTTC
NA TRBJ2-7 NA TRBV6-1 17 CASSEASRRLGVYEQYF TGTGCCAGCAGTGAAGCGTCCAGGAGGCTGGGAGTCTACGAGCAGTACTTC
NA TRBJ1-2 NA TRBV30 13 CAWSALINYGYTF TGTGCCTGGAGTGCACTTATAAACTATGGCTACACCTTC
TRBD1 TRBJ1-4 NA TRBV7-9 15 CASSLSGTGDEKLFF TGTGCCAGCAGCCTTTCCGGGACAGGGGACGAAAAACTGTTTTTT
NA TRBJ1-2 NA TRBV6-5 15 CASSSPRRSLYGYTF TGTGCCAGCAGTTCCCCGAGGAGAAGCCTATATGGCTACACCTTC
NA TRBJ2-7 NA TRBV13 14 CASSLRGRPHEQYF TGTGCCAGCAGCCTGCGGGGCAGGCCCCACGAGCAGTACTTC
NA TRBJ2-3 NA TRBV18 17 CASSPPSRPYGTDTQYF TGTGCCAGCTCACCACCCAGTCGGCCCTACGGGACAGATACGCAGTATTTT
TRBD1 TRBJ2-2 NA TRBV7-3 16 CASSLGPGTGAGELFF TGTGCCAGCAGCTTAGGCCCCGGGACAGGGGCCGGGGAGCTGTTTTTT
NA TRBJ1-1 NA TRBV6-5 16 CASSYTYIQENTEAFF TGTGCCAGCAGTTACACTTACATACAGGAGAACACTGAAGCTTTCTTT
NA TRBJ2-6 NA TRBV27 16 CASSLGLGSGANVLTF TGTGCCAGCAGTCTCGGCCTCGGGTCTGGGGCCAACGTCCTGACTTTC
TRBD1 TRBJ2-3 NA TRBV7-3 15 CASSRQGERADTQYF TGTGCCAGCAGCCGACAGGGGGAGAGAGCAGATACGCAGTATTTT
TRBD2 TRBJ2-5 NA TRBV5-1 16 CASSLLLAGAQETQYF TGCGCCAGCAGCTTGTTACTAGCGGGAGCCCAAGAGACCCAGTACTTC
TRBD1 TRBJ2-7 NA TRBV3-1/TRBV3-2 14 CASSPGQGGYEQYF TGTGCCAGCAGCCCAGGACAGGGGGGGTACGAGCAGTACTTC
NA TRBJ2-3 once TRBV7-9 13 CASSQSRGDTQYF TGTGCCAGCAGCCAGTCACGGGGGGATACGCAGTATTTT
NA TRBJ2-2 NA TRBV11-3 12 CASSPRTGELFF TGTGCCAGCAGCCCGAGGACCGGGGAGCTGTTTTTT
TRBD2 TRBJ2-7 NA TRBV13 16 CASSTRLAGGPGEQYF TGTGCCAGCAGCACTCGACTAGCGGGAGGGCCCGGCGAGCAGTACTTC
NA TRBJ1-2 NA TRBV19 14 CASSISAGRGGYTF TGTGCCAGTAGTATTTCTGCGGGAAGAGGTGGCTACACCTTC
TRBD1 TRBJ2-5 NA TRBV5-5 14 CASSGRQGQETQYF TGTGCCAGCAGCGGTAGACAGGGCCAAGAGACCCAGTACTTC
TRBD2 TRBJ2-3 NA TRBV5-4 16 CASSLWVGGSTDTQYF TGTGCCAGCAGCTTGTGGGTGGGAGGGAGCACAGATACGCAGTATTTT
NA TRBJ1-6 NA TRBV28 15 CASSLPDRNNSPLHF TGTGCCAGCAGTTTACCCGACAGGAATAATTCACCCCTCCACTTT
TRBD1 TRBJ1-5 NA TRBV28 16 CASRSLGQGSNQPQHF TGTGCCAGCAGGAGCCTGGGACAGGGAAGCAATCAGCCCCAGCATTTT
NA TRBJ2-1 NA TRBV28 10 CASSSGEQFF TGTGCCAGCAGTTCGGGGGAGCAGTTCTTC
NA TRBJ1-5 NA TRBV30 14 CAWSGQGNNQPQHF TGTGCCTGGAGTGGGCAGGGCAACAATCAGCCCCAGCATTTT
TRBD2 TRBJ2-1 NA TRBV6-4 16 CASSDSWSGRNNEQFF TGTGCCAGCAGTGACTCCTGGAGCGGGAGGAACAATGAGCAGTTCTTC
NA TRBJ2-6 NA TRBV28 14 CASTRASGANVLTF TGTGCCAGCACCAGGGCCTCTGGGGCCAACGTCCTGACTTTC
TRBD2 TRBJ2-7 NA TRBV27 17 CASSLGGLAATRGEQYF TGTGCCAGCAGCCTTGGGGGACTAGCGGCTACTCGGGGGGAGCAGTACTTC
TRBD1 TRBJ1-6 once TRBV4-2 16 CASSQDSTGGYSPLHF TGTGCCAGCAGCCAAGATTCGACAGGGGGGTACTCACCCCTCCACTTT
TRBD1 TRBJ1-1 NA TRBV7-9 13 CASSPGTVTEAFF TGTGCCAGCAGCCCGGGGACAGTTACTGAAGCTTTCTTT
NA TRBJ2-3 NA TRBV11-3 14 CASSFQGSTDTQYF TGTGCCAGCAGCTTCCAGGGGAGCACAGATACGCAGTATTTT
TRBD2 TRBJ2-7 NA TRBV11-2 15 CASSFLGLAGDEQYF TGTGCCAGCAGCTTTCTTGGCCTAGCGGGAGATGAGCAGTACTTC
TRBD1 TRBJ2-1 NA TRBV3-1/TRBV3-2 15 CASTRGPQSYNEQFF TGTGCCAGCACCAGGGGGCCACAGTCCTACAATGAGCAGTTCTTC
TRBD1 TRBJ1-6 NA TRBV6-6 14 CASSVTGGNSPLHF TGTGCCAGCAGTGTGACAGGGGGTAATTCACCCCTCCACTTT
NA TRBJ1-2 NA TRBV29-1 11 CSVGVAGAQTF TGCAGCGTTGGGGTCGCTGGGGCTCAGACCTTC
TRBD1 TRBJ2-2 NA TRBV19 16 CASSIGGTANTGELFF TGTGCCAGTAGTATAGGTGGGACAGCAAACACCGGGGAGCTGTTTTTT